The rows below give T cell receptor beta chains drawn from one sample of a study of blood T cell repertoires in COVID-19. Measured with immunoSEQ multiplex PCR; TCRdb has only the in-frame clones, and not every one. This sample carries 290,000 or so clones, more than 75% of them seen once, and the ten largest clones take about 2.7%. The sequenced sample consisted of PBMCs or T cells enriched from blood (not recorded which). These receptors were collected from a young woman who had recovered from COVID-19. The CDR3 runs from the conserved cysteine through the conserved F or W. The D gene is left open where the match is weak. Size is omitted from some rows. Given values are once, few, many or a class for expanded clones.

clone_size,d_call,v_call,j_call,cdr3_aa
-,TRBD2,TRBV11-2,TRBJ2-1,CASSSFRRDYNNEQFF
once,TRBD2,TRBV27,TRBJ2-1,CATTGGGFNEQFF
-,-,TRBV15,TRBJ2-7,CATSRERIAVSKEQYF
-,TRBD1,TRBV4-1,TRBJ1-2,CASSPRQGASWGYTF
-,-,TRBV13,TRBJ1-1,CASSQGRGGRAFF
-,TRBD2,TRBV9,TRBJ2-2,CASSVGTSGARGGELFF
-,TRBD1,TRBV6-5,TRBJ1-1,CASSTHTGGRTEAFF
-,TRBD1,TRBV6-2/TRBV6-3,TRBJ1-1,CASSLLRGQGETEAFF
few,-,TRBV5-6,TRBJ2-7,CASSLAGSYEQYF
-,TRBD1,TRBV11-3,TRBJ2-1,CASSSWGDRGFNEQFF
-,TRBD1,TRBV5-4,TRBJ1-3,CASSFGTGSSGNTIYF
-,-,TRBV18,TRBJ1-2,CASSPRGTDGYTF
-,-,TRBV7-2,TRBJ2-7,CASRLGTLEAYEQYF
-,TRBD1,TRBV5-1,TRBJ2-7,CASSLGDRSYEQYF
once,-,TRBV5-6,TRBJ2-5,CASSLETAAQETQYF
once,TRBD2,TRBV7-9,TRBJ2-1,CASSLERAGGDYSYNEQFF
-,-,TRBV6-2/TRBV6-3,TRBJ1-5,CASGPQGMGNQPQHF
-,TRBD1,TRBV19,TRBJ2-7,CASTMTGSSYEQYF
once,TRBD1,TRBV3-1/TRBV3-2,TRBJ1-1,CASSSTGVGTEAFF
-,-,TRBV6-5,TRBJ2-5,CASSLVSSQETQYF
-,-,TRBV7-8,TRBJ1-3,CASSLEGFAGNTIYF
-,-,TRBV7-3,TRBJ2-6,CASSLIATGANVLTF
-,-,TRBV6-6,TRBJ1-1,CASSRGWGGEAFF
-,TRBD2,TRBV7-2,TRBJ2-3,CASSHGRGTDTQYF
few,-,TRBV29-1,TRBJ1-1,CSVDRNLNTEAFF
-,TRBD2,TRBV3-1/TRBV3-2,TRBJ2-5,CASSSGLAGAGMETQYF
-,-,TRBV5-5,TRBJ1-2,CASSLDPSDGYTF
-,-,TRBV5-6,TRBJ2-7,CASSLMLEVSYEQYF
-,-,TRBV7-6,TRBJ2-1,CASSLSSTLAPTLSSYNEQFF
-,TRBD1,TRBV4-3,TRBJ1-2,CASSPRLDRSVYYGYTF
few,TRBD1,TRBV3-1/TRBV3-2,TRBJ1-1,CASSLRTGMNTEAFF
-,-,TRBV6-1,TRBJ2-1,CASSDNPGTYNEQFF
-,TRBD1,TRBV18,TRBJ1-2,CASSPGQGGIYGYTF
-,TRBD2,TRBV9,TRBJ2-5,CASSVGTSGQETQYF
-,-,TRBV30,TRBJ2-1,CAWSRVSSYNEQFF
-,TRBD2,TRBV7-8,TRBJ2-1,CASSSPTGTSGRWPNEQFF
once,TRBD1,TRBV9,TRBJ2-5,CASSDSGTGAWETQYF
once,TRBD1,TRBV7-2,TRBJ1-2,CASSSGQGVNYGYTF
-,TRBD2,TRBV30,TRBJ2-2,CAWKSRLAPTGELFF
-,TRBD1,TRBV7-8,TRBJ1-4,CASTPGGTGDAVNEKLFF
-,TRBD1,TRBV11-2,TRBJ2-5,CASSLERQGAWETQYF
few,-,TRBV15,TRBJ1-2,CATSREGDGSGYTF
-,-,TRBV6-2/TRBV6-3,TRBJ1-4,CASSRRLAATNEKLFF
-,-,TRBV1,TRBJ2-2,CTSSQDGGTSLRPGELFF